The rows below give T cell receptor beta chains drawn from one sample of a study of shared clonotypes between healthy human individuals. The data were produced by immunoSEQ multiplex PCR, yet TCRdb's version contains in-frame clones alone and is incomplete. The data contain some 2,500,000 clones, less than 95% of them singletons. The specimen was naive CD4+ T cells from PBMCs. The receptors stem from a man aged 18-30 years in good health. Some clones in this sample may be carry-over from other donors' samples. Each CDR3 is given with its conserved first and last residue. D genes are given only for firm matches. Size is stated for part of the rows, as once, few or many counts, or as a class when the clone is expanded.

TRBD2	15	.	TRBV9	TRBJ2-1	CASSPRIAGIDEQFF	TGTGCCAGCAGCCCCCGGATAGCGGGAATCGATGAGCAGTTCTTC
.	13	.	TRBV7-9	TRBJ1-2	CASSHGQNYGYTF	TGTGCCAGCAGCCACGGACAGAACTATGGCTACACCTTC
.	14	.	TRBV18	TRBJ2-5	CASSPGRGGETQYF	TGTGCCAGCTCACCGGGTAGAGGGGGAGAGACCCAGTACTTC
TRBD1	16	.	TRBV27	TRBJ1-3	CASSPGTGEAGNTIYF	TGTGCCAGCAGTCCTGGGACAGGGGAAGCTGGAAACACCATATATTTT
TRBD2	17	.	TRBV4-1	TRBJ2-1	CASSQDRSSGRGNEQFF	TGCGCCAGCAGCCAAGATCGGTCTAGCGGGAGGGGGAATGAGCAGTTCTTC
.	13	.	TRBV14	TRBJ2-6	CASSPTGANVLTF	TGTGCCAGCAGTCCGACTGGGGCCAACGTCCTGACTTTC
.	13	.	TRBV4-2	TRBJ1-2	CASSPGGAGGYTF	TGTGCCAGCAGCCCCGGGGGGGCCGGGGGCTACACCTTC
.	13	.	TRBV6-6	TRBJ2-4	CASSPVELNIQYF	TGTGCCAGCAGCCCCGTCGAGCTCAACATTCAGTACTTC
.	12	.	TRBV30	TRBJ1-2	CAWSARGLLDTF	TGTGCCTGGAGCGCACGGGGGCTGTTGGACACCTTC
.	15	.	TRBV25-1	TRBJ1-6	CASSEFPFSGSPLHF	TGTGCCAGCAGTGAATTCCCCTTCTCAGGTTCACCCCTCCACTTT
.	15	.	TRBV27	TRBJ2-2	CASTRGLANTGELFF	TGTGCCAGCACCCGGGGGCTAGCGAACACCGGGGAGCTGTTTTTT
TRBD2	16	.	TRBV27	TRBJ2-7	CASSLVSGRPSYEQYF	TGTGCCAGCAGCCTAGTAAGCGGGAGACCCTCCTACGAGCAGTACTTC
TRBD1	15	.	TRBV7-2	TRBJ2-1	CASSSDRGAYNEQFF	TGTGCCAGCAGCTCAGACAGGGGGGCCTACAATGAGCAGTTCTTC
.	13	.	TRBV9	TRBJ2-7	CASSVGSVSEQYF	TGTGCCAGCAGCGTCGGATCTGTGTCCGAGCAGTACTTC
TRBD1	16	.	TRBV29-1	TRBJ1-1	CSVPMGQVDLNTEAFF	TGCAGCGTCCCGATGGGACAGGTAGATCTGAACACTGAAGCTTTCTTT
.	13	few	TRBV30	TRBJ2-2	CAWSPDSTGELFF	TGTGCCTGGAGTCCCGACTCGACTGGGGAGCTGTTTTTT
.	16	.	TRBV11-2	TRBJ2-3	CASSFTKAGPADTQYF	TGTGCCAGCAGTTTTACCAAGGCGGGGCCGGCAGATACGCAGTATTTT
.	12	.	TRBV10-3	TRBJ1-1	CAISESGYEAFF	TGTGCCATCAGTGAGTCGGGATATGAAGCTTTCTTT
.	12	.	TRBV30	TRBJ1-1	CAWSVHRGAAFF	TGTGCCTGGAGTGTACACCGGGGCGCGGCTTTCTTT
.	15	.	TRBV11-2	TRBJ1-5	CASSSGSGAPQPQHF	TGTGCCAGCAGCTCGGGTTCGGGGGCCCCTCAGCCCCAGCATTTT
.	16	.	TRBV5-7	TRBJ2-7	CASSRGRSGSSYEQYF	TGTGCCAGCAGCCGGGGGAGGAGCGGTAGCTCCTACGAGCAGTACTTC
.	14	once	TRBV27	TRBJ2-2	CASSYKVGTGELFF	TGTGCCAGCAGTTACAAGGTCGGCACCGGGGAGCTGTTTTTT
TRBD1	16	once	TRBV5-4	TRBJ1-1	CASSSKTGGLNTEAFF	TGTGCCAGCAGCTCGAAGACAGGGGGCTTGAACACTGAAGCTTTCTTT
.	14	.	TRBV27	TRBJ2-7	CASSLSGQTYEQYF	TGTGCCAGCAGTTTATCTGGGCAGACCTACGAGCAGTACTTC
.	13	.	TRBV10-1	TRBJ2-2	CASSEFPTGELFF	TGCGCCAGCAGTGAGTTTCCCACCGGGGAGCTGTTTTTT
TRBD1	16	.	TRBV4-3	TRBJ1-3	CASSQGQGDSGNTIYF	TGCGCCAGCAGCCAAGGACAGGGGGACTCTGGAAACACCATATATTTT
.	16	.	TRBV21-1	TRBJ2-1	CASSLREGLTYNEQFF	TGTGCCAGCAGCCTAAGGGAGGGTCTAACCTACAATGAGCAGTTCTTC
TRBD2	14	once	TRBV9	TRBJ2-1	CATTPGLAGGEQFF	TGTGCCACCACTCCGGGACTAGCGGGGGGGGAGCAGTTCTTC
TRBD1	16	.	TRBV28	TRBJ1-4	CASSLIPGTGFEKLFF	TGTGCCAGCAGTTTAATACCCGGGACAGGATTTGAAAAACTGTTTTTT
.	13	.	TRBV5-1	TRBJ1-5	CASSLQGNQPQHF	TGCGCCAGCAGCTTACAGGGAAATCAGCCCCAGCATTTT
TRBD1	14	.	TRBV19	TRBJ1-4	CASSQQGAKEKLFF	TGTGCCAGTAGTCAACAGGGGGCGAAAGAAAAACTGTTTTTT
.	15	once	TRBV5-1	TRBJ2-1	CASSLVAGSYNEQFF	TGCGCCAGCAGCTTGGTTGCGGGTTCCTACAATGAGCAGTTCTTC
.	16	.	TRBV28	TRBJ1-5	CASSFRERFGNQPQHF	TGTGCCAGCAGTTTTCGGGAGAGGTTTGGCAATCAGCCCCAGCATTTT
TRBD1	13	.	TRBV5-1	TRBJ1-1	CASRLTGRTEAFF	TGCGCCAGCAGGCTGACAGGGCGGACTGAAGCTTTCTTT
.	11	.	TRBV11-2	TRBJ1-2	CASSLDQAAGF	TGTGCCAGCAGCTTAGATCAGGCGGCGGGCTTC
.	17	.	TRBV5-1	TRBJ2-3	CASAISGTVGSTDTQYF	TGCGCCAGCGCTATCTCCGGGACCGTAGGTAGCACAGATACGCAGTATTTT
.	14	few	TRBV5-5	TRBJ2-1	CASSGGGTGNEQFF	TGTGCCAGCAGCGGTGGTGGTACCGGCAATGAGCAGTTCTTC
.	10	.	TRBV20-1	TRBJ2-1	CSAIAVEQFF	TGCAGTGCTATTGCGGTGGAGCAGTTCTTC
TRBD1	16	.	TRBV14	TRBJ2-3	CASSLGQGRITDTQYF	TGTGCCAGCAGCCTAGGACAGGGTAGGATCACAGATACGCAGTATTTT
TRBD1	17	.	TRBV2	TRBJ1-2	CASSEVTGAYNNYGYTF	TGTGCCAGCAGTGAGGTGACAGGGGCATACAACAACTATGGCTACACCTTC
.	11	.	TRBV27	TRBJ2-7	CASSLGYEQYF	TGTGCCAGCAGTCTGGGCTACGAGCAGTACTTC
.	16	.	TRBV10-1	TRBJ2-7	CASSESVAQKVYEQYF	TGCGCCAGCAGTGAGTCAGTAGCACAAAAAGTCTACGAGCAGTACTTC
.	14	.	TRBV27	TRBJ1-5	CASSPGHLRAPQHF	TGTGCCAGCAGTCCGGGACATCTCCGGGCCCCCCAGCATTTT
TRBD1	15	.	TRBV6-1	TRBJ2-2	CASSVSQGPTGELFF	TGTGCCAGCAGTGTGTCACAGGGGCCAACCGGGGAGCTGTTTTTT
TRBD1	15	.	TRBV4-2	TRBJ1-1	CASRAGGQGNTEAFF	TGTGCCAGCAGAGCAGGGGGACAGGGGAACACTGAAGCTTTCTTT
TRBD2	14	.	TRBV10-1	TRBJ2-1	CASSVTSANNEQFF	TGCGCCAGCAGTGTGACTAGCGCCAACAATGAGCAGTTCTTC
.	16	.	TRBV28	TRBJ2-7	CASSFSGLQSSYEQYF	TGTGCCAGCAGTTTCTCGGGACTTCAGAGCTCCTACGAGCAGTACTTC
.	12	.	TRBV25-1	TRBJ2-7	CASSERAYEQYF	TGTGCCAGCAGTGAAAGGGCTTACGAGCAGTACTTC
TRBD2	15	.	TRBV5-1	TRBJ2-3	CASTGGSTSTDTQYF	TGCGCCAGCACCGGGGGGTCAACATCTACAGATACGCAGTATTTT
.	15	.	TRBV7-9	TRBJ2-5	CASSLVGGRKETQYF	TGTGCCAGCAGCTTAGTAGGGGGACGGAAAGAGACCCAGTACTTC
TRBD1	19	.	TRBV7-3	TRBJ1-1	CASSSKPRQGWGLNTEAFF	TGTGCCAGCAGCTCCAAGCCCCGACAGGGTTGGGGATTGAACACTGAAGCTTTCTTT
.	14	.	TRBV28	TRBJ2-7	CASSSRRVSYEQYF	TGTGCCAGCAGTTCAAGGCGGGTTTCCTACGAGCAGTACTTC
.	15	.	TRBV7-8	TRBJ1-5	CASSFSGRSNQPQHF	TGTGCCAGCAGCTTTTCCGGAAGGAGCAATCAGCCCCAGCATTTT
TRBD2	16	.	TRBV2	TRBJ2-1	CASSGGASGYYNEQFF	TGTGCCAGCAGTGGCGGGGCTAGCGGATATTACAATGAGCAGTTCTTC
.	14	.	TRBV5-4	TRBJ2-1	CASSIGMAGQRQFF	TGTGCCAGCAGCATTGGAATGGCGGGCCAAAGGCAGTTCTTC
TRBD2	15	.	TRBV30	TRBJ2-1	CAWRGLAGGMNEQFF	TGTGCCTGGAGAGGACTAGCGGGAGGGATGAATGAGCAGTTCTTC
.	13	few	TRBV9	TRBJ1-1	CASSVAGSTEAFF	TGTGCCAGCAGCGTAGCCGGGTCCACTGAAGCTTTCTTT
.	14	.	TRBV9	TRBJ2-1	CASSVDERMDEQFF	TGTGCCAGCAGCGTAGATGAGAGGATGGATGAGCAGTTCTTC
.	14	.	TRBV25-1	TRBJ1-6	CASSEEGFNSPLHF	TGTGCCAGCAGTGAGGAGGGCTTTAATTCACCCCTCCACTTT